This passage covers 32 T cell receptor beta chains from one sample sequenced in a study of shared clonotypes between healthy human individuals. Only in-frame clones appear in the TCRdb table, and some are missing; sequencing was by immunoSEQ multiplex PCR. The sample consists of about 670,000 clones, approximately 75% of them appearing once. The specimen was memory CD4+ T cells sorted from blood. Sample subset: CD45RA-negative fraction. The receptors were gathered from a woman aged 25-40 years in good health.

The chain carries TRBV28 and TRBJ2-7; D remains unclear. Between the trimmed V and J ends, which lost 1 base and 0 bases, there was a span of 7 bases. The CDR3 has 14 amino acids. The germline V gene has CDR1 MDHEN and CDR2 SYDVKM. For the CDR3, the DNA is TGTGCCAGCAGTTTATTGGGCTTCTCCTACGAGCAGTACTTC. Protein product: CASSLLGFSYEQYF.

This clone occurred a few times. This sequence joins TRBV30 and TRBJ1-5, with TRBD1 as a possible D gene (6 bases). Trimming took off 3 bases at V and 2 bases at J, with 11 bases between the two ends. The CDR3 loop spans 14 amino acids. The germline V gene encodes CDR1 GTSNPN and CDR2 SVGIG (reference sequence). The DNA for the CDR3 is TGTGCCTGGAGGCCCAGACAGGGCAATCAGCCCCAGCATTTT. Its translation: CAWRPRQGNQPQHF.

A few counts support this clone. The CDR3 DNA reads TGCGCCAGCAGCATAGGGACAGCATATAGCAATCAGCCCCAGCATTTT. This codes for CASSIGTAYSNQPQHF. The rearrangement links TRBV4-1 to TRBJ1-5; TRBD1 aligns across 7 bases. CDR3 length equals 16 residues. The germline V gene encodes CDR1 MGHRA and CDR2 YSYEKL. Unmatched junction bases numbered 7, after V lost 5 bases and J lost 0 bases.

The chain links TRBV10-2 to TRBJ1-2; TRBD1 matches 9 bases. V shed 4 bases and J 4 bases; nucleotides not matched to a gene: 1. CDR3 size: 13 residues. Germline lookup yields CDR1 WSHSY and CDR2 SAAADI. The CDR3 loop is CASSVTGGYGYTF. Here the CDR3 DNA reads TGCGCCAGCAGTGTGACAGGGGGCTATGGCTACACCTTC.

The V gene is TRBV29-1, the J gene TRBJ2-1, with 8 bases lining up with TRBD1. V lost 4 bases and J lost 3; bases outside the gene matches: 11. The germline CDR1 and CDR2 sequences are SQVTM and ANQGSEA. The CDR3 totals 16 residues. The CDR3 region has the DNA TGCAGCGTTGGACTATGGACAGGGTTTGACTACAATGAGCAGTTCTTC. The encoded protein is CSVGLWTGFDYNEQFF.

V usage is TRBV5-5 and J usage is TRBJ2-7; TRBD1 might be the D (6 bases). The V gene's germline CDR1 is SGHKS and CDR2 YYEKEE (reference sequence). The CDR3 has 16 amino acids. The V end lost 4 bases, the J end lost 1 base, and 18 bases lay between the germline ends. This chain's CDR3 is CASSLPLRDTSYEQYF. CDR3 sequence (DNA): TGTGCCAGCAGCCTGCCCCTCCGGGACACGTCCTACGAGCAGTACTTC.

This chain uses TRBV29-1 with TRBJ1-2; D not certain. The germline V gene has CDR1 SQVTM and CDR2 ANQGSEA. V lost 1 base to trimming and J lost 2 bases, with 8 bases between them. The CDR3 spans 13 residues. CDR3 in amino acids: CSVEGSDNYGYTF. The CDR3 nucleotides read TGCAGCGTTGAAGGGAGTGACAACTATGGCTACACCTTC. Full variable domain (remainder filled in from reference TRBV29-1 and TRBJ1-2): SAVISQKPSRDICQRGTSLTIQCQVDSQVTMMFWYRQQPGQSLTLIATANQGSEATYESGFVIDKFPISRPNLTFSTLTVSNMSPEDSSIYLCSVEGSDNYGYTFGSGTRLTVV.

The V and J genes are TRBV6-1 and TRBJ1-3; D is unclear. The CDR3 has 14 residues. Trimming cost V 3 bases and J 6 bases, with 12 bases left between them. Germline-derived CDR1 and CDR2 are MNHNS and SASEGT. The CDR3 protein is CASSERQRVNTIYF. In DNA, the CDR3 is TGTGCCAGCAGTGAGCGGCAGAGAGTAAACACCATATATTTT.

The CDR3 here is CASSLLRGGGGQNEQFF. CDR3 coding DNA: TGTGCCAGCTCACTCCTCAGGGGGGGAGGAGGTCAGAATGAGCAGTTCTTC. The chain couples TRBV2 to TRBJ2-1, with D possibly being TRBD1 or TRBD2 (7 bases each). This CDR3 contains 17 residues. Trimming removed 8 bases at V and 7 bases at J, with 27 bases between. Germline V gene data show CDR1 as SNHLY and CDR2 as FYNNEI.

The V call is TRBV9, the J call TRBJ2-2; the D is unclear. The CDR3 totals 16 residues. Trimming took 0 bases from V and 1 from J, leaving 10 bases between them. The germline V gene encodes CDR1 SGDLS and CDR2 YYNGEE. The CDR3 loop is CASSVEVVGNTGELFF. In DNA, the CDR3 is TGTGCCAGCAGCGTAGAGGTGGTTGGGAACACCGGGGAGCTGTTTTTT.

In the case of this clone: Other DNA sequences from this sample encode an identical CDR3 as well. The rearrangement links TRBV19 to TRBJ1-1; D remains unclear. The germline CDR1 and CDR2 sequences are LNHDA and SQIVND (reference sequence). The length of the CDR3 is 14 residues. V was clipped by 1 base and J by 2 bases, with 8 bases between them. The CDR3 DNA is TGTGCCAGTAGTATAGTCGTGGCAAACACTGAAGCTTTCTTT. This gives the protein CASSIVVANTEAFF.

V usage is TRBV28 and J usage is TRBJ2-5; TRBD1 is a possible D gene (5 bases). Trimming removed 0 bases from V and 5 bases from J, with 10 bases in between. The CDR3 contains 14 residues. Germline V gives CDR1 MDHEN, CDR2 SYDVKM. As DNA, the CDR3 is TGTGCCAGCAGTTTATGGGCAGGGTCGGAGACCCAGTACTTC. Encoded protein: CASSLWAGSETQYF.

The chain uses TRBV14 and TRBJ1-4; D is uncertain. The V gene lost 4 bases and the J gene lost 8 bases, with 8 bases spanning the gap. Germline-derived CDR1 and CDR2 are SGHDN and FVKESK. The CDR3 sequence is 12 residues long. Written as DNA, the CDR3 is TGTGCCAGCAGCCGCGCGAAAGAAAAACTGTTTTTT. Protein sequence: CASSRAKEKLFF.

The genes are TRBV4-2 and TRBJ1-4, with D hard to call. Germline loops: CDR1 LGHNA, CDR2 YNFKEQ. The CDR3 covers 15 residues. The ends were cut back, 1 base at V and 0 bases at J, with 6 bases in the middle. The CDR3 here is CASSQVDTTNEKLFF. The CDR3 nucleotides are TGTGCCAGCAGCCAAGTCGACACAACTAATGAAAAACTGTTTTTT.

On this clone itself: Other nucleotide sequences from this sample produce the same CDR3. The rearrangement links TRBV18 to TRBJ2-5; D remains unclear. Between the trimmed V and J ends, which lost 6 bases and 0 bases, there was a span of 5 bases. Per germline, CDR1 KGHSH and CDR2 LQKENI. The CDR3 length is 12 residues. CDR3 bases: TGTGCCAGCTCCCCTGACCAAGAGACCCAGTACTTC. This codes for CASSPDQETQYF.

This clone was found many times. The gene calls are TRBV4-1 and TRBJ2-3; TRBD2 agrees at 7 bases. After removal of 1 base from V and 1 base from J, the junction contained 20 bases not matched to a gene. The CDR3 totals 21 residues. In germline, CDR1 is MGHRA, CDR2 YSYEKL. CDR3 sequence: CASSQADLAVLVVVGTDTQYF. In DNA, the CDR3 is TGCGCCAGCAGCCAAGCGGATCTAGCGGTACTTGTTGTTGTCGGCACAGATACGCAGTATTTT.

A single count supports this clone. The chain employs TRBV11-1 and TRBJ2-1, with D unresolved. The CDR3 totals 13 residues. Germline CDR1 is SGHAT and CDR2 is FQDESV (reference sequence). V was pared by 2 bases and J by 8 bases, with 10 bases between. Here the CDR3 DNA reads TGTGCCAGCAGCTTACGTCTCGTCGATGAGCAGTTCTTC. Protein product: CASSLRLVDEQFF. Full variable domain (remainder filled in from reference TRBV11-1 and TRBJ2-1): EAEVAQSPRYKITEKSQAVAFWCDPISGHATLYWYRQILGQGPELLVQFQDESVVDDSQLPKDRFSAERLKGVDSTLKIQPAELGDSAMYLCASSLRLVDEQFFGPGTRLTVL.

The chain recombines TRBV4-1 with TRBJ1-1, with D hard to call. This CDR3 comprises 14 residues. V was pared by 0 bases and J by 9 bases, with 14 bases between. CDR1 and CDR2 (germline): MGHRA, YSYEKL. CDR3 residues: CASSQELGFDKAFF. The DNA of the CDR3 is TGCGCCAGCAGCCAAGAGCTGGGGTTCGATAAAGCTTTCTTT.

This clone turned up a few times. The rearrangement uses TRBV25-1 and TRBJ2-1; TRBD2 agrees at 10 bases. The CDR3 is made up of 17 amino acids. V was clipped by 1 base and J by 8 bases; unmatched bases: 11. Germline values: CDR1 MGHDK, CDR2 SYGVNS. CDR3 sequence: CASSESKREGTWDEQFF. The CDR3 nucleotides read TGTGCCAGCAGTGAATCAAAGCGGGAGGGAACGTGGGATGAGCAGTTCTTC.

The J gene is TRBJ2-1, the V gene TRBV6-5, with 8 bases fitting TRBD2. Unmatched junction bases numbered 8, after V lost 5 bases and J lost 5 bases. Germline V gene data show CDR1 as MNHEY and CDR2 as SVGAGI. The CDR3 is 15 amino acids. The CDR3 DNA sequence: TGTGCCAGCAGTCTACTAGCGGCCTCGGACAATGAGCAGTTCTTC. This gives the protein CASSLLAASDNEQFF.

The CDR3 sequence is CASSVRDTQYF. The DNA of the CDR3 is TGCGCCAGCAGTGTTAGAGATACGCAGTATTTT. J is TRBJ2-3 and V is TRBV10-2; D not resolved. Germline V gives CDR1 WSHSY, CDR2 SAAADI. V was clipped by 4 bases and J by 5 bases, with 4 bases between them. CDR3 size: 11 residues.

This chain joins TRBV6-6 and TRBJ1-2; 8 bases agree with TRBD1. The CDR3 has 14 residues. V was clipped by 4 bases and J by 4 bases; unmatched bases: 5. Germline V gives CDR1 MNHNY, CDR2 SVGAGI (reference sequence). In DNA form, the CDR3 reads TGTGCCAGCAGTTTCGCAGGGGGCTTCTATGGCTACACCTTC. Encoded protein: CASSFAGGFYGYTF.

The DNA of the CDR3 is TGTGCCAGCAGTGACAGGGGGGTCAACGGCTACACCTTC. This codes for CASSDRGVNGYTF. The rearrangement uses TRBV2 and TRBJ1-2; 7 positions agree with TRBD1. The CDR3 consists of 13 residues. Per the germline V gene, CDR1 is SNHLY and CDR2 is FYNNEI. Trimming removed 3 bases from V and 8 bases from J; junction bases left unmatched: 6.

This clone was seen only a few times. The CDR3 loop reads CASSYWTYTGELFF. Here the CDR3 DNA reads TGTGCCAGCAGTTACTGGACCTACACCGGGGAGCTGTTTTTT. The genes are TRBV6-6 and TRBJ2-2; unclear D gene. CDR3 length: 14 residues. Trimming took off 1 base at V and 3 bases at J, with 6 bases between the two ends. Germline V gene sequence: CDR1 MNHNY, CDR2 SVGAGI (reference sequence).

The J gene is TRBJ1-1, the V gene TRBV28; possibly TRBD1 for D (6 bases). The germline V gene encodes CDR1 MDHEN and CDR2 SYDVKM. Trimming removed 3 bases from V and 0 bases from J, with 17 bases in between. The CDR3 is 17 residues long. The CDR3 nucleotides are TGTGCCAGCAGTTTTTCAACAGGGTTTGTGCTGAACACTGAAGCTTTCTTT. It codes for CASSFSTGFVLNTEAFF.

The genes are TRBV27 and TRBJ2-5; D is uncertain. Trimming removed 8 bases from V and 5 bases from J, with 9 bases in between. The CDR3 extends over 11 amino acids. CDR1 and CDR2 (germline): MNHEY, SMNVEV (reference sequence). CDR3 amino acids: CASVNGETQYF. CDR3 bases: TGTGCCAGCGTCAACGGGGAGACCCAGTACTTC.

As DNA, the CDR3 is TGTGCCAGCAGTTTATACAAAGGGGCCGGACGGGAGACCCAGTACTTC. As protein: CASSLYKGAGRETQYF. The chain combines TRBV27 with TRBJ2-5; TRBD1 is a possible D gene (5 bases). Germline V gives CDR1 MNHEY, CDR2 SMNVEV (reference sequence). The CDR3 is made up of 16 amino acids. Between the trimmed V and J ends, which lost 1 base and 5 bases, there was a span of 17 bases.

About this clone: This sample includes further DNA sequences coding for the same CDR3. The chain links TRBV18 to TRBJ1-3; D gene unclear. The V and J ends lost 5 bases and 4 bases respectively, with 6 bases between them. CDR1 and CDR2 from the germline V gene are KGHSH and LQKENI. The CDR3 totals 12 residues. This CDR3 reads CASSLQGNTIYF. Written as DNA, the CDR3 is TGTGCCAGCTCATTACAGGGAAACACCATATATTTT. The full variable domain, in which reference TRBV18 and TRBJ1-3 provide the parts outside the CDR3, is NAGVMQNPRHLVRRRGQEARLRCSPMKGHSHVYWYRQLPEEGLKFMVYLQKENIIDESGMPKERFSAEFPKEGPSILRIQQVVRGDSAAYFCASSLQGNTIYFGEGSWLTVV.

The chain links TRBV9 to TRBJ2-5, with D unclear. Germline lookup yields CDR1 SGDLS and CDR2 YYNGEE. Trimming shortened V by 2 bases and J by 5 bases, and 13 bases separated the two germline ends. The CDR3 is made up of 14 amino acids. The CDR3 DNA reads as TGTGCCAGCAGCGTGACCCCGGGTGGGGAGACCCAGTACTTC. Protein sequence: CASSVTPGGETQYF.

The chain employs TRBV6-4 and TRBJ2-2, with D hard to call. The V end was cut by 4 bases, the J end by 2 bases, with 14 bases between. Germline V gene data show CDR1 as MRHNA and CDR2 as SNTAGT. CDR3 length equals 16 residues. The CDR3 sequence is CASSVPSLINTGELFF. For the CDR3, the DNA is TGTGCCAGCAGTGTCCCCTCGCTTATCAACACCGGGGAGCTGTTTTTT.

The chain employs TRBV5-1 and TRBJ2-7; D gene uncertain. The CDR3 is made up of 15 amino acids. The germline V gene encodes CDR1 SGHRS and CDR2 YFSETQ. V dropped 1 base and J dropped 6 bases, with 17 bases sitting between them. CDR3 protein: CASSLREQMPGEQYF. CDR3 coding DNA: TGCGCCAGCAGCTTGAGGGAACAAATGCCGGGCGAGCAGTACTTC.

Concerning this clone itself: The identical CDR3 is also encoded by other nucleotide sequences in the sample. The chain links TRBV28 to TRBJ1-5, with TRBD1 as a possible D gene (5 bases). The V end was cut by 4 bases, the J end by 7 bases, with 11 bases between. This CDR3 spans 13 amino acids. The germline CDR1 and CDR2 sequences are MDHEN and SYDVKM. DNA for the CDR3: TGTGCCAGCAGTTCACAGGTTTTACAGCCCCAGCATTTT. Its protein product is CASSSQVLQPQHF.